These 28 T cell receptor beta chains were sequenced from one sample in a study of CD8 T cells in ankylosing spondylitis. Findings and limits, study-wide: Seemingly characteristic of ankylosing spondylitis blood was a TCR beta motif consisting of eight highly homologous variants.

No antigen has been identified for these receptors. TCRdb re-derived calls from the 5' RACE reads in MiXCR, one entry per CDR3 protein. The profile shows 750,000 to 850,000 distinct CDR3 sequences, roughly 10% of them singletons. Material for sequencing was blood, either unsorted or a sorted T cell fraction (not recorded which). Source of these receptors: a male donor with ankylosing spondylitis.

This clonotype has more than one count but fewer than ten. The chain uses TRBV24-1 and TRBJ2-6; D perhaps matches TRBD2 (5 bases). The germline V gene has CDR1 KGHDR and CDR2 SFDVKD. This CDR3 region has 14 residues. Trimming left V 7 bases short and J 0 bases short, with 6 bases between. DNA of the CDR3: TGTGCCACCAGCGGGATCTCTGGGGCCAACGTCCTGACTTTC. Encoded protein: CATSGISGANVLTF.

The V call is TRBV7-2, the J call TRBJ2-7; 8 bases match TRBD1. The germline V gene encodes CDR1 SGHTA and CDR2 FQGNSA. With V trimmed by 6 bases and J by 5 bases, 15 bases remained unmatched. The CDR3 has 16 amino acids. CDR3 sequence: CASRSFRAGTGNEQYF. For the CDR3, the DNA is TGTGCCAGCAGATCATTTAGGGCCGGGACAGGCAACGAGCAGTACTTC.

The CDR3: CASMSGSYNEQFF. DNA for the CDR3: TGCGCCAGCATGTCAGGGTCCTACAATGAGCAGTTCTTC. The J gene is TRBJ2-1, the V gene TRBV5-1; possibly TRBD1 for D (5 bases). Trimming left V 6 bases short and J 1 base short, with 8 bases between. Germline V gene lookup returns CDR1 SGHRS and CDR2 YFSETQ. This CDR3 contains 13 residues.

The J gene is TRBJ2-3, the V gene TRBV12-5; D is ambiguous. Between the trimmed V and J ends, which lost 6 bases and 2 bases, there was a span of 12 bases. CDR1 is LGHNT and CDR2 is FRNRAP in the germline V gene. The CDR3 loop spans 14 amino acids. CDR3 in DNA: TGTGCTAGTGGAAAGGACGGCCTCACAGATACGCAGTATTTT. Its protein product is CASGKDGLTDTQYF.

This clonotype was recorded many times. This sequence joins TRBV20-1 and TRBJ2-7; a possible D gene is TRBD1 (6 bases). The CDR3 consists of 17 residues. Germline values: CDR1 DFQATT, CDR2 SNEGSKA (reference sequence). V lost 3 bases, J lost 5 bases, and 26 bases lay in between. The chain's CDR3 is CSASPLSTGYGLDEQYF. Here the CDR3 DNA reads TGCAGTGCTAGCCCCCTCTCTACAGGGTATGGTCTAGACGAGCAGTACTTC.

This chain uses TRBV15 with TRBJ1-3; no reliable D call. The CDR3 extends over 15 amino acids. V was cut by 5 bases and J by 0 bases, with 11 bases left in between. Germline V lookup: CDR1 LNHNV, CDR2 YYDKDF (reference sequence). The chain's CDR3 is CATSQGPISGNTIYF. The CDR3 DNA is TGTGCCACCAGCCAAGGCCCGATCTCTGGAAACACCATATATTTT.

This chain joins TRBV19 and TRBJ2-6, with D unresolved. There are 12 residues in the CDR3. The ends were cut back, 5 bases at V and 5 bases at J, with 4 bases in the middle. Germline values: CDR1 LNHDA, CDR2 SQIVND (reference sequence). CDR3 coding DNA: TGTGCCAGTAGTGCTAGGGCCAACGTCCTGACTTTC. Protein sequence: CASSARANVLTF.

The rearrangement uses TRBV20-1 and TRBJ1-1; D may be TRBD1 (5 bases). Trimming stripped 3 bases from V and 5 bases from J, with 16 bases between. Germline V gene lookup returns CDR1 DFQATT and CDR2 SNEGSKA (reference sequence). The CDR3 has 14 residues. The CDR3 DNA is TGCAGTGCTAGTCCGGGGATCTGGGGGACTGAAGCTTTCTTT. It translates to CSASPGIWGTEAFF.

This clonotype was found many times. The chain couples TRBV4-3 to TRBJ1-2, with 7 nucleotides matching TRBD1. V gave up 0 bases and J gave up 7 bases; unmatched junction bases: 5. The CDR3 runs to 14 residues. The V gene's germline CDR1 is LGHNA and CDR2 YSLEER. The DNA of the CDR3 is TGCGCCAGCAGCCAAGAAGGGGGACAGACTGGCTACACCTTC. Encoded protein: CASSQEGGQTGYTF.

This rearrangement joins TRBV6-5 to TRBJ2-7; D is possibly TRBD1 or TRBD2 (5 bases each). V lost 0 bases to trimming and J lost 0 bases, with 9 bases between them. This CDR3 spans 15 amino acids. Germline values: CDR1 MNHEY, CDR2 SVGAGI. CDR3 protein: CASSYSGAFSYEQYF. CDR3 bases: TGTGCCAGCAGTTACTCCGGGGCCTTCTCCTACGAGCAGTACTTC.

This clonotype was counted only a few times. The chain couples TRBV5-1 to TRBJ2-7, with D tentatively TRBD1 or TRBD2 (7 bases each). Germline CDR1 reads SGHRS; CDR2 reads YFSETQ. The CDR3 length is 13 residues. Trimming took off 4 bases at V and 5 bases at J, with 13 bases between the two ends. CDR3 DNA sequence: TGCGCCAGCAGCCCGACAGGGAGGGACGAGCAGTACTTC. Encoded protein: CASSPTGRDEQYF.

This clonotype has more than one count but fewer than ten. J is TRBJ2-1 and V is TRBV11-2; 13 bases align to TRBD2. The V and J ends lost 1 base and 5 bases, in that order; junction bases with no gene match: 8. Germline-derived CDR1 and CDR2 are SGHAT and FQNNGV. The CDR3 has 18 residues. The CDR3 protein is CASSLVLLAGGPHNEQFF. CDR3 coding DNA: TGTGCCAGCAGCTTAGTCTTACTAGCGGGAGGGCCTCACAATGAGCAGTTCTTC. The whole variable domain, remainder taken from reference TRBV11-2 and TRBJ2-1, is EAGVAQSPRYKIIEKRQSVAFWCNPISGHATLYWYQQILGQGPKLLIQFQNNGVVDDSQLPKDRFSAERLKGVDSTLKIQPAKLEDSAVYLCASSLVLLAGGPHNEQFFGPGTRLTVL.

V gene TRBV18 combines with J gene TRBJ2-3; D might be TRBD1 (6 bases). CDR1 is KGHSH, CDR2 LQKENI, per germline. Trimming took 2 bases from V and 4 from J, leaving 10 bases between them. The CDR3 extends over 14 amino acids. CDR3 region: CASSPGTTSDTQYF. The CDR3 DNA reads TGTGCCAGCTCACCAGGGACAACTTCAGATACGCAGTATTTT. Full variable domain (rest looked up from reference TRBV18 and TRBJ2-3): NAGVMQNPRHLVRRRGQEARLRCSPMKGHSHVYWYRQLPEEGLKFMVYLQKENIIDESGMPKERFSAEFPKEGPSILRIQQVVRGDSAAYFCASSPGTTSDTQYFGPGTRLTVL.

The chain has TRBV10-3 and TRBJ2-3; weak D call: TRBD2 (5 bases). CDR1 and CDR2 (germline): ENHRY, SYGVKD. CDR3 size: 15 residues. Trimming stripped 6 bases from V and 3 bases from J, with 16 bases between. Here the CDR3 reads CAIRRDSKGTDTQYF. The CDR3 nucleotides read TGTGCCATCAGGAGGGATTCAAAGGGAACAGATACGCAGTATTTT.

The rearrangement links TRBV5-6 to TRBJ2-3, with D tentatively TRBD2 (5 bases). The CDR3 extends over 15 amino acids. From germline, CDR1 is SGHDT and CDR2 YYEEEE. V dropped 1 base and J dropped 0 bases, with 9 bases sitting between them. The CDR3 here is CASSLSWRSTDTQYF. The CDR3 DNA is TGTGCCAGCAGCTTGAGCTGGAGGAGCACAGATACGCAGTATTTT.

This clonotype was counted between two and nine times. V usage is TRBV19 and J usage is TRBJ2-7; 9 bases match TRBD1. Germline trimming cut 6 bases from V and 0 bases from J; bases unmatched to any gene: 3. CDR1 and CDR2 (germline): LNHDA, SQIVND (reference sequence). CDR3 length equals 14 residues. The CDR3 DNA follows: TGTGCCAGTAGACGGACAGGGGTCTCCTACGAGCAGTACTTC. Protein sequence: CASRRTGVSYEQYF. Full variable domain (remainder filled in from reference TRBV19 and TRBJ2-7): DGGITQSPKYLFRKEGQNVTLSCEQNLNHDAMYWYRQDPGQGLRLIYYSQIVNDFQKGDIAEGYSVSREKKESFPLTVTSAQKNPTAFYLCASRRTGVSYEQYFGPGTRLTVT.

This clonotype has more than one count but fewer than ten. This chain connects TRBV6-1 to TRBJ2-7; no clear D gene. Germline CDR1 MNHNS, CDR2 SASEGT. Trimming stripped 0 bases from V and 4 bases from J, with 7 bases between. This CDR3 is 13 amino acids long. CDR3 sequence reads: CASSEAAWYEQYF. The CDR3 region has the DNA TGTGCCAGCAGTGAAGCCGCTTGGTACGAGCAGTACTTC.

The rearrangement joins TRBV7-9 to TRBJ2-3, with D perhaps matching TRBD1 (5 bases). Deletions cut 3 bases from V and 3 bases from J, with 13 bases between. This CDR3 is built from 15 residues. CDR1 SEHNR and CDR2 FQNEAQ come from the germline V gene (reference sequence). CDR3 amino acids: CASSLGQVETDTQYF. The CDR3 DNA reads as TGTGCCAGCAGCTTGGGGCAGGTGGAGACAGATACGCAGTATTTT.

This clonotype turned up a few times. The V and J genes are TRBV20-1 and TRBJ2-7; 7 bases align to TRBD2. V lost 3 bases and J lost 0; bases outside the gene matches: 5. From germline, CDR1 is DFQATT and CDR2 SNEGSKA (reference sequence). The CDR3 is 14 residues long. CDR3 DNA sequence: TGCAGTGCTAGTCGTGGCGGGGGCTCCTACGAGCAGTACTTC. Encoded protein: CSASRGGGSYEQYF.

This clonotype turned up a few times. This sequence joins TRBV20-1 and TRBJ2-7; 7 bases fit TRBD1. CDR1 DFQATT and CDR2 SNEGSKA come from the germline V gene (reference sequence). The CDR3 is 15 amino acids. Trimming removed 6 bases from V and 3 bases from J; junction bases left unmatched: 14. The CDR3 nucleotides read TGCAGTGCCACAGACAGGGTCTCGTTACTCTACGAGCAGTACTTC. This gives the protein CSATDRVSLLYEQYF.

This clonotype appeared a few times. The gene calls are TRBV20-1 and TRBJ2-5; the D gene is possibly TRBD1 (6 bases). The V and J ends lost 0 bases and 4 bases respectively, with 15 bases between them. Germline lookup yields CDR1 DFQATT and CDR2 SNEGSKA (reference sequence). The CDR3 has 15 residues. Written as DNA, the CDR3 is TGCAGTGCTAGAGATACAGGGTCAGGTGGAGAGACCCAGTACTTC. It encodes CSARDTGSGGETQYF.

This clonotype was seen many times. The chain uses TRBV7-3 and TRBJ1-1; 9 bases are a match to TRBD1. Germline V gives CDR1 SGHTA, CDR2 FQGTGA. There are 15 residues in the CDR3. The V and J ends lost 5 bases and 1 base, in that order; junction bases with no gene match: 5. The CDR3 DNA reads TGTGCCAGCAGCCCACTGGGACAGGGGAACACTGAAGCTTTCTTT. Its protein is CASSPLGQGNTEAFF.

This clonotype turned up a few times. This rearrangement joins TRBV29-1 to TRBJ2-1; D might be TRBD1 (6 bases). V lost 4 bases and J 3 bases, leaving 10 bases between the germline ends. From germline, CDR1 is SQVTM and CDR2 ANQGSEA. CDR3 length equals 13 residues. This CDR3 is CSVAGVLYNEQFF. In DNA, the CDR3 is TGCAGCGTTGCAGGGGTCCTCTACAATGAGCAGTTCTTC.

This clonotype has a handful of counts. The J gene is TRBJ2-3, the V gene TRBV7-2; unclear D gene. The CDR3 contains 12 residues. Germline V gene data show CDR1 as SGHTA and CDR2 as FQGNSA. The ends were cut back, 0 bases at V and 7 bases at J, with 5 bases in the middle. CDR3 sequence reads: CASSLAKYTQYF. CDR3 bases: TGTGCCAGCAGCTTAGCCAAATATACGCAGTATTTT. The full variable domain, in which reference TRBV7-2 and TRBJ2-3 provide the parts outside the CDR3, is GAGVSQSPSNKVTEKGKDVELRCDPISGHTALYWYRQSLGQGLEFLIYFQGNSAPDKSGLPSDRFSAERTGGSVSTLTIQRTQQEDSAVYLCASSLAKYTQYFGPGTRLTVL.

This clonotype has a count of ten or more. The chain combines TRBV24-1 with TRBJ2-3, with D perhaps matching TRBD2 (5 bases). This CDR3 has 12 amino acids. Germline CDR1 reads KGHDR; CDR2 reads SFDVKD. The V and J ends lost 3 bases and 6 bases respectively, with 6 bases between them. In DNA form, the CDR3 reads TGTGCCACCAGTGATCCGGGGGATACGCAGTATTTT. Translation: CATSDPGDTQYF.

This rearrangement joins TRBV11-2 to TRBJ2-2, with 11 nucleotides matching TRBD2. Trimming removed 6 bases from V and 3 bases from J; junction bases left unmatched: 3. The CDR3 sequence is 15 residues long. The germline gives CDR1 SGHAT, CDR2 FQNNGV. As DNA, the CDR3 is TGTGCCAGCAGGGGGACTAGCGGATACACCGGGGAGCTGTTTTTT. This codes for CASRGTSGYTGELFF.

This clonotype showed up just a few times. This chain uses TRBV2 with TRBJ2-5; possibly TRBD2 for D (5 bases). The CDR3 is 12 amino acids. The germline V gene has CDR1 SNHLY and CDR2 FYNNEI. Trimming took off 6 bases at V and 5 bases at J, with 10 bases between the two ends. CDR3 residues: CASRVGVETQYF. Written as DNA, the CDR3 is TGTGCCAGCAGAGTCGGGGTCGAGACCCAGTACTTC.

The chain combines TRBV6-7 with TRBJ1-5; 8 nucleotides agree with TRBD1. TRBV6-7 is given ORF status, its function remaining uncertain. J was trimmed by 5 bases and V by 5 bases; bases with no gene match: 17. CDR3 length equals 18 residues. CDR3 nucleotides: TGTGCCAGCAGTCACACTCGTCAACCGGGACAGGAGGATCAGCCCCAGCATTTT. It encodes CASSHTRQPGQEDQPQHF.